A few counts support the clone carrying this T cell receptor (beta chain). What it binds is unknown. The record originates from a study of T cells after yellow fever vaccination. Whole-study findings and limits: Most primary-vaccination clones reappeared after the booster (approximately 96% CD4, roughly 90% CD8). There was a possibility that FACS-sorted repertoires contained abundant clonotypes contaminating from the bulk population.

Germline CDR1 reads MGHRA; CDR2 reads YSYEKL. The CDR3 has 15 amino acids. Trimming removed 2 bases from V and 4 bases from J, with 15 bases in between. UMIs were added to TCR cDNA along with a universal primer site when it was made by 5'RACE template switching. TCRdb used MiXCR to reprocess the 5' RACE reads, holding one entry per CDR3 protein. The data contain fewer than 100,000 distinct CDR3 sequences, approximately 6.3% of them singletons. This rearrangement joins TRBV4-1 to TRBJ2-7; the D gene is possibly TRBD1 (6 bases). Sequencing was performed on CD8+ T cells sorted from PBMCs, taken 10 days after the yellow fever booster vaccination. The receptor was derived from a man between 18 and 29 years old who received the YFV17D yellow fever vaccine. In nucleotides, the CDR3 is TGCGCCAGCAGCCAATTGGACAGAAGCGTTTACGAGCAGTACTTC. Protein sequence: CASSQLDRSVYEQYF.